The following is a TCR beta chain sequence with its context. No antigen is known for it. The assay was immunoSEQ multiplex PCR, and TCRdb's table has in-frame clones only and misses some. Of approximately 44,000 clones listed, 66% are singletons. Trimming cost V 1 base and J 4 bases; bases outside gene matches: 3. The CDR3 consists of 15 residues. CDR1 and CDR2 from the germline V gene are LNHDA and SQIVND (reference sequence). The time point: cycle 4 day 1 (C4D1), after more than 5 weeks of nivolumab. There was relapse after autologous stem cell transplantation in every patient, and there was variation in brentuximab vedotin exposure. The source of the sample is a study of PD-1 blockade in classical Hodgkin lymphoma. The study, taken as a whole, reports: What drove the repertoire differences, possibly disease activity or prior therapy, has not been defined.

This clonotype was sampled from a human donor with classical Hodgkin lymphoma. The sample consisted of peripheral blood mononuclear cells (PBMCs), taken before the fourth cycle of nivolumab. The chain joins TRBV19 to TRBJ2-1; 8 nucleotides agree with TRBD2. CDR3 residues: CASSIAGGGYNEQFF. Written as DNA, the CDR3 is TGTGCCAGTAGTATAGCCGGGGGGGGTTACAATGAGCAGTTCTTC. The full variable domain, rest sourced from reference TRBV19 and TRBJ2-1, is DGGITQSPKYLFRKEGQNVTLSCEQNLNHDAMYWYRQDPGQGLRLIYYSQIVNDFQKGDIAEGYSVSREKKESFPLTVTSAQKNPTAFYLCASSIAGGGYNEQFFGPGTRLTVL.